The 17 T cell receptor beta chains below come from one sample, sequenced in a study of response to subunit inactivated influenza vaccine. MiXCR, run by TCRdb on the RT-PCR reads, gives a single entry per CDR3 protein. The sample holds more than 500,000 distinct CDR3 sequences, about 11% seen once. These data also formed part of another study, on T cells expressing NK-cell markers. That publication notes: Beta-chain TCR cDNA was generated via 5'RACE template switching with UMIs.

Sequenced material: PBMCs from blood, taken on the day of vaccination. These TCRs come from a man in his fifties or sixties who received an inactivated influenza vaccine.

The genes are TRBV20-1 and TRBJ1-5; TRBD1 aligns across 8 bases. The CDR3 contains 15 residues. V shed 5 bases and J 7 bases; nucleotides not matched to a gene: 13. Germline V gene lookup returns CDR1 DFQATT and CDR2 SNEGSKA (reference sequence). The CDR3 coding sequence is TGCAGTGCTGTCCCGGGGCAGGGGGCTGGACAGCCCCAGCATTTT. This codes for CSAVPGQGAGQPQHF.

This clonotype showed up just a few times. V and J are TRBV28 and TRBJ2-1, with 16 bases lining up with TRBD2. The CDR3 is made up of 18 amino acids. Germline loops: CDR1 MDHEN, CDR2 SYDVKM. V lost 4 bases to trimming and J lost 7 bases; unmatched junction nucleotides: 10. The CDR3 loop reads CASSSYQGLAGGRNEQFF. The CDR3 DNA sequence: TGTGCCAGCAGTTCATACCAGGGACTAGCGGGAGGGCGGAATGAGCAGTTCTTC.

The chain couples TRBV3-1 to TRBJ1-1, with 7 bases matching TRBD1. V gave up 0 bases and J gave up 4 bases; unmatched junction bases: 8. The CDR3 extends over 16 amino acids. Germline lookup yields CDR1 LGHDT and CDR2 YNNKEL (reference sequence). Here the CDR3 reads CASSQDFRGYLTEAFF. The CDR3 DNA is TGTGCCAGCAGCCAAGATTTCAGGGGGTACCTCACTGAAGCTTTCTTT.

The chain carries TRBV30 and TRBJ2-7; D may be TRBD1 (6 bases). In germline, CDR1 is GTSNPN, CDR2 SVGIG (reference sequence). Trimming stripped 3 bases from V and 4 bases from J, with 16 bases between. The CDR3 has 14 residues. The chain's CDR3 is CAWSHPGTQYEQYF. Written as DNA, the CDR3 is TGTGCCTGGAGCCATCCCGGGACACAGTACGAGCAGTACTTC. Based on the CDR3 plus reference TRBV30 and TRBJ2-7, the full variable domain is SQTIHQWPATLVQPVGSPLSLECTVEGTSNPNLYWYRQAAGRGLQLLFYSVGIGQISSEVPQNLSASRPQDRQFILSSKKLLLSDSGFYLCAWSHPGTQYEQYFGPGTRLTVT.

The V call is TRBV10-3, the J call TRBJ1-6; the D gene is possibly TRBD1 (6 bases). Deletions cut 10 bases from V and 7 bases from J, with 17 bases between. The CDR3 sequence is 14 residues long. CDR1 is ENHRY and CDR2 is SYGVKD in the germline V gene. The CDR3 DNA reads TGTGCCACCCGCCCTTGGACAGAAAATTCACCCCTCCACTTT. Protein: CATRPWTENSPLHF.

This clonotype was observed a handful of times. J is TRBJ2-3 and V is TRBV7-9; D is possibly TRBD1 or TRBD2 (5 bases each). CDR3 length equals 13 residues. The germline V gene encodes CDR1 SEHNR and CDR2 FQNEAQ (reference sequence). V was pared by 3 bases and J by 7 bases, with 11 bases between. This chain's CDR3 is CASSFQGANTQYF. The CDR3 DNA reads as TGTGCCAGCAGCTTCCAGGGAGCGAATACGCAGTATTTT.

The chain recombines TRBV12-5 with TRBJ2-3; D is unclear. With 5 bases removed from V and 5 bases from J, the gap between germline ends came to 8 bases. CDR1 and CDR2 from the germline V gene are LGHNT and FRNRAP. The CDR3 has 12 residues. The CDR3 here is CASGVDVDTQYF. CDR3 nucleotides: TGTGCTAGTGGTGTCGACGTAGATACGCAGTATTTT.

The chain couples TRBV25-1 to TRBJ2-1; TRBD2 matches at 7 bases. The CDR3 spans 12 residues. Germline CDR1 reads MGHDK; CDR2 reads SYGVNS. V lost 8 bases and J lost 16; bases outside the gene matches: 14. CDR3 DNA sequence: TGTGCCAGCTACGGGGGGATCGGTAAAGTTTTCTTC. Its protein is CASYGGIGKVFF.

This clonotype was recorded once. The chain carries TRBV7-3 and TRBJ2-2; D possibly uses TRBD1 or TRBD2 (6 bases each). Germline-derived CDR1 and CDR2 are SGHTA and FQGTGA. V was cut by 3 bases and J by 4 bases, with 21 bases left in between. CDR3 length: 18 residues. The CDR3 bases are TGTGCCAGCAGCTTCAGTGGGGGGCCCCATCGGGGCACCGGGGAGCTGTTTTTT. Translated, it gives CASSFSGGPHRGTGELFF.

This clonotype was counted a few times. V is TRBV11-3 and J is TRBJ1-1, with no clear D. The CDR3 has 13 residues. In germline, CDR1 is SGHNT, CDR2 YENEEA. The ends were cut back, 0 bases at V and 5 bases at J, with 7 bases in the middle. The chain's CDR3 is CASSLDAWTEAFF. CDR3 nucleotide sequence: TGTGCCAGCAGCTTAGACGCGTGGACTGAAGCTTTCTTT.

This clonotype was detected only a few times. This rearrangement joins TRBV20-1 to TRBJ2-7; 10 bases align to TRBD1. The CDR3 extends over 14 amino acids. Germline lookup yields CDR1 DFQATT and CDR2 SNEGSKA (reference sequence). The ends lost 5 bases at V and 6 bases at J; junction bases unmatched: 10. The CDR3 reads CSAVNPGTGVEQYF. The CDR3 coding sequence is TGCAGTGCTGTTAATCCCGGGACAGGGGTCGAGCAGTACTTC.

This clonotype was counted between two and nine times. V usage is TRBV18 and J usage is TRBJ1-1; TRBD1 might be the D (5 bases). Germline CDR1 KGHSH, CDR2 LQKENI. Trimming removed 3 bases at V and 0 bases at J, with 14 bases between. This CDR3 comprises 16 residues. The CDR3 DNA reads as TGTGCCAGCTCACCGGGGGTCATGGGGCTGAACACTGAAGCTTTCTTT. Residues: CASSPGVMGLNTEAFF.

This clonotype has a count of ten or more. V is TRBV27 and J is TRBJ2-5; D not resolved. Trimming stripped 3 bases from V and 0 bases from J, with 14 bases between. The germline gives CDR1 MNHEY, CDR2 SMNVEV (reference sequence). CDR3 length: 16 residues. The CDR3 bases are TGTGCCAGCAGTTTTCGGTATGGCGCATACCAAGAGACCCAGTACTTC. It codes for CASSFRYGAYQETQYF.

A few counts support this clonotype. The chain is built from TRBV30 and TRBJ2-1; 10 nucleotides line up with TRBD1. Germline trimming cut 4 bases from V and 7 bases from J; bases unmatched to any gene: 10. CDR3 length: 15 residues. Per germline, CDR1 GTSNPN and CDR2 SVGIG (reference sequence). The DNA of the CDR3 is TGTGCCTGGATCCCGGACAGGGGGGTCTGGAATGAGCAGTTCTTC. Translating gives CAWIPDRGVWNEQFF.

This chain joins TRBV20-1 and TRBJ2-5; 7 nucleotides match TRBD2. V lost 1 base to trimming and J lost 0 bases; unmatched junction nucleotides: 5. Germline loops: CDR1 DFQATT, CDR2 SNEGSKA (reference sequence). The CDR3 is 15 amino acids. This CDR3 reads CSARAQGGYQETQYF. In nucleotides, the CDR3 is TGCAGTGCTAGAGCCCAGGGAGGGTACCAAGAGACCCAGTACTTC.

In this sample, this clonotype turned up a few times. The rearrangement uses TRBV5-1 and TRBJ2-3; TRBD2 aligns across 13 bases. The CDR3 is made up of 16 amino acids. Germline V gene sequence: CDR1 SGHRS, CDR2 YFSETQ. Unmatched junction bases numbered 2, after V lost 3 bases and J lost 1 base. CDR3 region: CASSYGTSGGTDTQYF. CDR3 sequence (DNA): TGCGCCAGCAGCTACGGGACTAGCGGGGGCACAGATACGCAGTATTTT.

The rearrangement uses TRBV27 and TRBJ2-7; D ambiguous. The germline V and J ends were trimmed by 2 bases and 4 bases, with 15 bases remaining between them. CDR1 and CDR2 (germline): MNHEY, SMNVEV (reference sequence). The CDR3 has 15 amino acids. The CDR3: CASSLLVIRPYEQYF. In nucleotides, the CDR3 is TGTGCCAGCAGTTTACTCGTGATTAGACCATACGAGCAGTACTTC.